These 13 T cell receptor beta chains were sequenced from one sample in a study of T-cell memory formation after mild COVID-19. TCRdb recomputed calls from the 5' RACE reads with MiXCR, one row per CDR3 protein. The table lists roughly 150,000 distinct CDR3 sequences, more than 14% of them singletons. Input material: PBMCs or a T cell subset sorted from them (not recorded which). The receptors come from an adult woman who had mild COVID-19 (a few samples of this study predate the infection). Cell type and time point are not known.

This clonotype was observed a handful of times. The rearrangement links TRBV6-2 or TRBV6-3 to TRBJ2-4, with a tentative D call TRBD1 (6 bases). The germline V and J ends were trimmed by 2 bases and 8 bases, with 13 bases remaining between them. The germline gives CDR1 MNHEY, CDR2 SVGEGT. The CDR3 is 14 amino acids. CDR3: CASSYPPDSHIQYF. The DNA of the CDR3 is TGTGCCAGCAGTTACCCTCCGGACAGTCACATTCAGTACTTC.

This clonotype has more than one count but fewer than ten. V gene TRBV7-3 combines with J gene TRBJ2-1; D ambiguous. V gave up 2 bases and J gave up 3 bases, with 11 bases separating them. CDR3 length: 15 residues. The germline V gene has CDR1 SGHTA and CDR2 FQGTGA. In nucleotides, the CDR3 is TGTGCCAGCAGCTTAGCTAATGTTCTCTACAATGAGCAGTTCTTC. It codes for CASSLANVLYNEQFF.

This clonotype has just a few counts. V gene TRBV7-3 combines with J gene TRBJ2-4; D gene unclear. CDR1 and CDR2 (germline): SGHTA, FQGTGA. Trimming pared 5 bases from V and 12 bases from J, leaving 17 bases between. The CDR3 runs 13 residues. This CDR3 reads CASSLDPAATQYF. CDR3 sequence (DNA): TGTGCCAGCAGCCTAGATCCCGCGGCAACTCAGTACTTC.

This clonotype turned up a few times. The genes are TRBV7-3 and TRBJ2-1; D possibly corresponds to TRBD1 (5 bases). The germline gives CDR1 SGHTA, CDR2 FQGTGA. The CDR3 length is 16 residues. V lost 2 bases, J lost 4 bases, and 15 bases lay in between. The CDR3 DNA follows: TGTGCCAGCAGCTTACCCACGGCAGGGTTTTACAATGAGCAGTTCTTC. It translates to CASSLPTAGFYNEQFF.

Ten or more counts support this clonotype. V usage is TRBV4-3 and J usage is TRBJ2-5; D call uncertain. This CDR3 spans 15 amino acids. With 0 bases removed from V and 3 bases from J, the gap between germline ends came to 11 bases. CDR1 and CDR2 from the germline V gene are LGHNA and YSLEER. The CDR3 nucleotides read TGCGCCAGCAGCCAAGAGAGCTGGGGAAAAGAGACCCAGTACTTC. This encodes CASSQESWGKETQYF.

At least ten counts were recorded for this clonotype. The rearrangement joins TRBV5-1 to TRBJ2-2, with 11 nucleotides matching TRBD1. The V and J ends lost 2 bases and 4 bases, in that order; junction bases with no gene match: 1. Per germline, CDR1 SGHRS and CDR2 YFSETQ. There are 15 residues in the CDR3. The CDR3, as DNA: TGCGCCAGCAGCTTAGGACAGGGGGCCACCGGGGAGCTGTTTTTT. Translation gives CASSLGQGATGELFF.

The CDR3 protein is CATVRFSGGTDTQYF. CDR3 nucleotides: TGTGCCACCGTACGATTTAGCGGGGGGACAGATACGCAGTATTTT. V and J are TRBV2 and TRBJ2-3, with 10 bases identical to TRBD2. The trim removed 10 bases at V and 3 bases at J, leaving 10 bases unmatched. The germline V gene has CDR1 SNHLY and CDR2 FYNNEI. The CDR3 has 15 residues.

This clonotype was found once. The gene calls are TRBV14 and TRBJ2-3; 7 bases agree with TRBD2. The CDR3 runs 15 residues. Trimming removed 1 base from V and 3 bases from J; junction bases left unmatched: 4. Germline V lookup: CDR1 SGHDN, CDR2 FVKESK. CDR3 residues: CASSQGLAFTDTQYF. CDR3 DNA sequence: TGTGCCAGCAGCCAAGGACTAGCCTTTACAGATACGCAGTATTTT.

This clonotype has more than one count but fewer than ten. The chain links TRBV29-1 to TRBJ2-1; 8 bases are a match to TRBD1. Germline V gives CDR1 SQVTM, CDR2 ANQGSEA. V shed 1 base and J 9 bases; nucleotides not matched to a gene: 8. This CDR3 contains 14 residues. CDR3 nucleotide sequence: TGCAGCGTTGAAGGGGGGACAGGTGTAGGTGAGCAGTTCTTC. Residues: CSVEGGTGVGEQFF.

J is TRBJ2-3 and V is TRBV24-1, with D unresolved. Trimming pared 7 bases from V and 0 bases from J, leaving 10 bases between. The germline CDR1 and CDR2 sequences are KGHDR and SFDVKD. This CDR3 is built from 14 residues. CDR3 coding DNA: TGTGCCACCAGAGAAAGTAGCAGCACAGATACGCAGTATTTT. It encodes CATRESSSTDTQYF.

CDR3: CASSLTGPDTQYF. As DNA, the CDR3 is TGCGCCAGCAGCTTGACGGGGCCCGATACGCAGTATTTT. The rearrangement joins TRBV5-1 to TRBJ2-3; D possibly uses TRBD1 or TRBD2 (5 bases each). CDR3 length equals 13 residues. Germline loops: CDR1 SGHRS, CDR2 YFSETQ. Trimming shortened V by 1 base and J by 6 bases, and 9 bases separated the two germline ends.

V and J are TRBV5-6 and TRBJ2-3; 8 bases are shared with TRBD1. V lost 4 bases, J lost 0 bases, and 16 bases stayed unmatched. The CDR3 runs to 19 residues. Germline V gene data show CDR1 as SGHDT and CDR2 as YYEEEE. The CDR3 loop reads CASSMRIGTGYPSTDTQYF. In DNA form, the CDR3 reads TGTGCCAGCAGCATGAGGATTGGGACAGGCTATCCTAGCACAGATACGCAGTATTTT.

The chain carries TRBV20-1 and TRBJ1-1; D is undetermined. Trimming removed 6 bases at V and 5 bases at J, with 16 bases between. The CDR3 spans 13 residues. CDR1 and CDR2 (germline): DFQATT, SNEGSKA (reference sequence). The CDR3 spells CSATEGTRTEAFF. CDR3 nucleotides: TGCAGTGCCACCGAGGGCACCAGAACTGAAGCTTTCTTT.